This T cell receptor (beta chain) was identified during a study of blood T cell repertoires in COVID-19. Overall study context: Whether acute or convalescent, the COVID-19 samples came from the United States, Italy and Spain. From T cells, B-cell-depleted T cells, or PBMCs came the material, which was cDNA or gDNA.

This clone was seen only once. The CDR3 sequence is 18 residues long. Germline assignment: CDR1 SGHAT and CDR2 FQNNGV. Trimming removed 1 base from V and 6 bases from J; junction bases left unmatched: 12. As originally analysed: Estimated nucleated cell counts came from reference gene primer amplification. Repertoires were generated with immunoSEQ multiplex PCR, while TCRdb's copy carries only in-frame clones and drops some. The V and J calls and clone size are taken from that table; D and trimming were inferred from the DNA. There are about 270,000 clones in the sample; about nine tenths occur only once, and approximately 4% lies in the top ten. Across about two dozen US areas, participants ranged in age from roughly 18 to 89 years.

This receptor was taken from a woman in her twenties or thirties with acute COVID-19. The chain recombines TRBV11-2 with TRBJ2-2; 9 bases are a match to TRBD2. Material for sequencing was PBMCs or T cells enriched from blood (not recorded which). The CDR3 DNA reads as TGTGCCAGCAGCTTAGCTGCGGCTACTAGCGGGTTCGCCGGGGAGCTGTTTTTT. The encoded protein is CASSLAAATSGFAGELFF.